The 18 T cell receptor beta chains given below trace back to one sample, sequenced in a study of shared clonotypes between healthy human individuals. Some clones are missing from TCRdb's copy, which holds only in-frame ones; the method was immunoSEQ multiplex PCR. Seen here are 800,000 to 1,200,000 clones, approximately 80% observed once, and the top ten hold around 0.47%. The sequenced sample was memory CD4+ T cells from PBMCs. The subset denotes: CD45RA-negative fraction. Source of these receptors: a man younger than 35 in good health. Some clones in this sample may be carry-over from other donors' samples.

This chain connects TRBV6-8 to TRBJ2-5; TRBD1 matches 11 bases. This CDR3 is built from 15 residues. The trim removed 5 bases at V and 5 bases at J, leaving 7 bases unmatched. CDR1 is MNHGY and CDR2 is SAAAGT in the germline V gene. The CDR3 sequence: CASSLPGTGGETQYF. The CDR3 bases are TGTGCCAGCAGTCTACCTGGGACAGGGGGGGAGACCCAGTACTTC.

A few counts support this clone. This chain connects TRBV2 to TRBJ2-1; 10 bases align to TRBD1. Trimming cost V 11 bases and J 7 bases; bases outside gene matches: 11. CDR1 is SNHLY, CDR2 FYNNEI, per germline. The CDR3 has 14 residues. CDR3 bases: TGTGCCCGTTCCGGGACAGGGGATTCAAATGAGCAGTTCTTC. Translation gives CARSGTGDSNEQFF.

The genes are TRBV30 and TRBJ1-1; 8 nucleotides align to TRBD1. Germline CDR1 and CDR2: GTSNPN and SVGIG (reference sequence). CDR3 length equals 15 residues. After removal of 0 bases from V and 5 bases from J, the junction contained 8 bases not matched to a gene. As DNA, the CDR3 is TGTGCCTGGAGTGTAGAGGGCAGGGGGCGAACTGAAGCTTTCTTT. Amino acids: CAWSVEGRGRTEAFF.

The chain recombines TRBV29-1 with TRBJ2-5, with D possibly TRBD2 on 6 matching bases. CDR3 length equals 12 residues. The V end was cut by 6 bases, the J end by 5 bases, with 13 bases between. Germline V gene lookup returns CDR1 SQVTM and CDR2 ANQGSEA. CDR3 coding DNA: TGCAGCGTCCGGAGGGGCTCTGAGACCCAGTACTTC. Amino acids: CSVRRGSETQYF.

The gene calls are TRBV7-3 and TRBJ2-7; tentatively, D is TRBD2 (6 bases). This CDR3 spans 12 amino acids. V was pared by 5 bases and J by 7 bases, with 12 bases between. Germline lookup yields CDR1 SGHTA and CDR2 FQGTGA. CDR3 coding DNA: TGTGCCAGCAGCCGAGCGGGCCAGGAGCAGTACTTC. Protein product: CASSRAGQEQYF.

This sequence joins TRBV10-3 and TRBJ2-5; possible D gene TRBD2, 6 bases. The germline CDR1 and CDR2 sequences are ENHRY and SYGVKD. Trimming removed 0 bases from V and 4 bases from J, with 12 bases in between. The CDR3 has 15 amino acids. CDR3 sequence: CAISESLGGGETQYF. CDR3 DNA sequence: TGTGCCATCAGTGAGTCCCTGGGGGGAGGAGAGACCCAGTACTTC.

This clone is a singleton in its sample. The chain joins TRBV7-2 to TRBJ2-1, with D unresolved. Germline loops: CDR1 SGHTA, CDR2 FQGNSA. The CDR3 runs 14 residues. The V gene lost 5 bases and the J gene lost 6 bases, with 14 bases spanning the gap. CDR3 DNA sequence: TGTGCCAGCAGCCCCGTCGGCCTTATCAATGAGCAGTTCTTC. Protein: CASSPVGLINEQFF.

The CDR3 sequence is CAWSVHRGPYGYTF. The CDR3 DNA is TGTGCCTGGAGTGTACATCGGGGGCCCTATGGCTACACCTTC. This chain uses TRBV30 with TRBJ1-2, with TRBD1 as a possible D gene (6 bases). The CDR3 loop spans 14 amino acids. Between the trimmed V and J ends, which lost 0 bases and 4 bases, there was a span of 12 bases. CDR1 is GTSNPN, CDR2 SVGIG, per germline (reference sequence). The complete variable domain, with remaining parts taken from reference TRBV30 and TRBJ1-2, reads SQTIHQWPATLVQPVGSPLSLECTVEGTSNPNLYWYRQAAGRGLQLLFYSVGIGQISSEVPQNLSASRPQDRQFILSSKKLLLSDSGFYLCAWSVHRGPYGYTFGSGTRLTVV.

The chain employs TRBV5-4 and TRBJ2-7, with TRBD1 matching over 7 bases. With V trimmed by 3 bases and J by 6 bases, 9 bases remained unmatched. The CDR3 has 14 amino acids. CDR1 and CDR2 from the germline V gene are SGHNT and YYREEE (reference sequence). CDR3 amino acids: CASSSPGQTSEQYF. CDR3 in DNA: TGTGCCAGCAGCTCACCGGGACAGACCTCCGAGCAGTACTTC.

The V and J genes are TRBV7-3 and TRBJ2-3; 8 bases line up with TRBD2. Germline V gene lookup returns CDR1 SGHTA and CDR2 FQGTGA. The V gene end was trimmed by 2 bases and the J gene end by 2 bases; junction bases not matched to a gene: 6. This CDR3 spans 16 amino acids. CDR3 region: CASSLLGTRHTDTQYF. Here the CDR3 DNA reads TGTGCCAGCAGCTTACTTGGGACTAGACACACAGATACGCAGTATTTT.

The V call is TRBV2, the J call TRBJ1-5; TRBD1 is a possible D gene (5 bases). There are 15 residues in the CDR3. With 5 bases removed from V and 2 bases from J, the gap between germline ends came to 13 bases. Germline V CDR1 and CDR2: SNHLY, FYNNEI. The CDR3 DNA sequence: TGTGCCAGCAGTCCCCTTATGGGGGGCAATCAGCCCCAGCATTTT. Residues: CASSPLMGGNQPQHF.

Details on this clone: This specimen includes other DNA sequences encoding the same CDR3. This chain connects TRBV18 to TRBJ1-1, with D perhaps TRBD1 (5 bases). The CDR3 runs to 13 residues. The ends were cut back, 3 bases at V and 0 bases at J, with 5 bases in the middle. The germline V gene encodes CDR1 KGHSH and CDR2 LQKENI. CDR3 amino acids: CASSPTVNTEAFF. For the CDR3, the DNA is TGTGCCAGCTCACCGACAGTGAACACTGAAGCTTTCTTT.

This clone was observed once. This sequence joins TRBV28 and TRBJ2-6; D remains ambiguous. The CDR3 spans 15 residues. Trimming took off 4 bases at V and 1 base at J, with 8 bases between the two ends. Germline V CDR1 and CDR2: MDHEN, SYDVKM. The CDR3 DNA reads TGTGCCAGCAGTTCCCGGAAATCTGGGGCCAACGTCCTGACTTTC. Residues: CASSSRKSGANVLTF.

V is TRBV7-2 and J is TRBJ2-5, with D possibly TRBD2 on 5 matching bases. Germline values: CDR1 SGHTA, CDR2 FQGNSA. Trimming took 5 bases from V and 4 from J, leaving 11 bases between them. This CDR3 is built from 13 residues. This CDR3 reads CASSILEAETQYF. The DNA for the CDR3 is TGTGCCAGCAGCATACTAGAGGCAGAGACCCAGTACTTC.

The chain links TRBV6-5 to TRBJ2-2; D is uncertain. Trimming took 0 bases from V and 5 from J, leaving 10 bases between them. CDR1 is MNHEY, CDR2 SVGAGI, per germline. The CDR3 has 15 residues. The CDR3 spells CASSYSIRVTGELFF. The CDR3 DNA sequence: TGTGCCAGCAGTTACTCGATCCGAGTTACCGGGGAGCTGTTTTTT.

The gene calls are TRBV27 and TRBJ1-5; D remains unclear. Trimming took 4 bases from V and 10 from J, leaving 8 bases between them. Germline lookup yields CDR1 MNHEY and CDR2 SMNVEV (reference sequence). There are 11 residues in the CDR3. Here the CDR3 reads CASSSNGPQHF. The DNA of the CDR3 is TGTGCCAGCAGTTCAAACGGACCCCAGCATTTT.

V gene TRBV7-9 combines with J gene TRBJ2-1; the D gene is possibly TRBD2 (6 bases). Trimming took 5 bases from V and 5 from J, leaving 10 bases between them. Looked up from germline, CDR1 is SEHNR and CDR2 is FQNEAQ (reference sequence). The CDR3 consists of 13 residues. CDR3 amino acids: CASSRDWHNEQFF. The DNA for the CDR3 is TGTGCCAGCAGCCGGGACTGGCACAATGAGCAGTTCTTC.

J is TRBJ1-2 and V is TRBV28; no clear D. The CDR3 contains 12 residues. Trimming cost V 8 bases and J 1 base, with 8 bases left between them. Germline V gene data show CDR1 as MDHEN and CDR2 as SYDVKM. This chain's CDR3 is CASEGSNYGYTF. The CDR3 DNA sequence: TGTGCCAGCGAGGGCAGTAACTATGGCTACACCTTC.